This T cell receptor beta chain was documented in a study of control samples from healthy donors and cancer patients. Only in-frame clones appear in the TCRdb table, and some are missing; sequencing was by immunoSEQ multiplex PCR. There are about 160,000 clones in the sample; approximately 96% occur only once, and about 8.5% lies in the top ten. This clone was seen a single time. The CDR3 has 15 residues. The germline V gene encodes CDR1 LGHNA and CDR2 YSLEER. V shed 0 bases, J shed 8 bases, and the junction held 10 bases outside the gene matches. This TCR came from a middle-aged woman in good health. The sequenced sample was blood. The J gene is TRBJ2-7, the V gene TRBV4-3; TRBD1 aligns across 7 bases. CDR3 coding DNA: TGCGCCAGCAGCCAAGATAGGGCAGGGGGTAACAAGCAGTACTTC. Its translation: CASSQDRAGGNKQYF.